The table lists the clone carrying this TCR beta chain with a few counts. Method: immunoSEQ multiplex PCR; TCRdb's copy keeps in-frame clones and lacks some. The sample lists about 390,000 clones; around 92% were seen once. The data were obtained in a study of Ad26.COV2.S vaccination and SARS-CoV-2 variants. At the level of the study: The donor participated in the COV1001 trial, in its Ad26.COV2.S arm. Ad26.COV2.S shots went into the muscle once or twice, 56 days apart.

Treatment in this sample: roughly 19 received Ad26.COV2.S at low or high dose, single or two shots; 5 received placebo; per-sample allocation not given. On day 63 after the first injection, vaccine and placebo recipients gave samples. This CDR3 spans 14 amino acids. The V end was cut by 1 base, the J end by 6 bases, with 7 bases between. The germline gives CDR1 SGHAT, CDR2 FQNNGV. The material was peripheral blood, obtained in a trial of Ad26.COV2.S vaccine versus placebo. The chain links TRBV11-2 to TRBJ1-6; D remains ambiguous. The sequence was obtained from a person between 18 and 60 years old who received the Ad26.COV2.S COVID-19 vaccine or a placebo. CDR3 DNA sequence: TGTGCCAGCAGCTTAGGGGTTGGTAATTCACCCCTCCACTTT. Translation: CASSLGVGNSPLHF.